The source of this T cell receptor beta chain is a study of blood T cells in healthy people across ages (dated by TCRdb to about 2015). About the study as a whole: In model experiments, template switching captured roughly one uniquely barcoded TCR beta cDNA molecule for every two T cells. For two donors (one aged 18 to 29 and one aged 80 or older), the study analyzed two additional independent replicas of 1 million unique cDNA reads from the same blood draw. Age-related changes in TCR beta repertoire diversity were measured in the study by deep sequencing normalized with unique cDNA molecular identifiers. Donors were grouped into four age groups: young (average 16 years), middle-aged (around 39), aged (approximately 67) and long-lived (approximately 81). Donors of different ages were randomly distributed across sequencing lanes to avoid experimental bias.

Systemically healthy Caucasian individuals from Russia, around 39 in total and aged roughly 6 to 100 years, were included as donors. Approximately 9.3 milliliters of peripheral blood were drawn from each donor into EDTA-treated Vacutainer tubes. Ficoll-Paque density-gradient centrifugation was used to isolate PBMCs, with at least 6 million obtained per sample. Trizol reagent was used to extract total RNA from PBMCs, with at least 6 micrograms per sample. For every donor, flow cytometry on a PBMC aliquot measured the percentage of naive CD45RAhigh/CD27high T cells. What the research found in general, with its limitations: Estimates of total diversity from one million sequenced T cells were regarded as lower bounds and underestimates. Bulk unsorted PBMC profiling prevented conclusive comparison of naive and antigen-experienced compartments. As age increased, observed TCR beta diversity per million T cells dropped in a roughly linear way, and a significant reduction was already evident by age 40. Donor CMV infection status was unknown, potentially confounding age-related changes in expanded clonotypes. Compared with the aged group, more naive CD4+ T cells, fewer expanded clones and increased TCR diversity were shown by the long-lived group, suggesting age selection. A strong correlation was found between observed TCR beta diversity and the percentage of naive T cells measured by flow cytometry.

Note on this clonotype: Its antigen remains undetermined. No quality values exist for individual bases; no much larger clone is one base distant.

Library preparation employed 5' RACE. Sequencing instrument: Illumina HiSeq 2500. The second PCR ran for roughly 7 to 12 cycles and used a J-beta primer mix along with a sample-barcoded 5' primer. A unique molecular identifier was introduced onto each TCR beta cDNA molecule by a template-switch 5' adaptor carrying 12 random nucleotides. Each sample yielded at least 2.5 million CDR3-containing paired-end reads. First-strand cDNA synthesis was performed from all RNA using the Mint cDNA synthesis kit, with priming by a TRBC-specific oligonucleotide. All cDNA was treated with uracil-DNA glycosylase and then went through a first 18-cycle PCR with the universal primers M1SS and BC2_uni_R. The paper's processing steps were these. For normalization, 1 million high-quality reads, each with a distinct molecular identifier, were randomly selected from each sample. Reads with shared molecular identifiers were discarded instead of being binned into consensus sequences. MiTCR, with a Q25 quality threshold and the strictest error-elimination algorithm, was used for CDR3 identification, clonotype clustering and error correction. A nonparametric unseen species model using Euler transformation provided a lower-bound estimate of total TCR beta diversity. The raw public data were reprocessed by TCRdb itself: fastp quality trimming at Q25, MiXCR clonotype calling, in-frame beta chains only. Rows are unified per CDR3 protein, each entry keeping the most common DNA and genes. The V and J calls and clone size are TCRdb's, not the authors'. In all, the sample holds 500,000 to 600,000 distinct CDR3 sequences, and roughly 28% of those were seen once. The ten largest clones take up approximately 18% of the sample.

From the cysteine up to the phenylalanine, the CDR3 has a length of 15 residues. The CDR3 DNA has 45 bases and is translated from base 1. Reading the germline V gene (reference sequence) gives CDR1 LNHNV and CDR2 YYDKDF. V ends up 8 bases short and J 7 bases short, with an unmatched junction base count of 5. The chain is assembled from TRBV15 and TRBJ2-1, with TRBD2 identical over 16 junction bases. This clonotype originated in a woman aged 70-85 years in good health. The sample comprised blood. The CDR3 protein sequence reads: CATGGLAGGPNEQFF. In nucleotide form, the sequence is TGTGCCACCGGGGGACTAGCGGGGGGGCCTAATGAGCAGTTCTTC.